This TCR beta chain was sequenced during a study of cytomegalovirus exposure and HLA in healthy donors. Study-level findings and limits: Sequences of the TCR beta chain were said to predict the HLA-A and HLA-B alleles of most subjects accurately. In an earlier analysis, in fewer than 700 donors, most V segments appeared productive either ~87% or ~30% of the time.

13 Jbeta primers and 60 Vbeta primers were used for the PCR. Data came from immunoSEQ multiplex PCR; TCRdb stores just in-frame clones and leaves some out. The sample lists 150,000 or so clones, around 82% occurring once. Trimming took off 1 base at V and 7 bases at J, with 11 bases between the two ends. Germline-derived CDR1 and CDR2 are SGHDT and YYEEEE. The CDR3 loop spans 14 amino acids. As for this clone: Its cognate antigen is unknown. Other DNA sequences in the sample encode the same CDR3.

This chain joins TRBV5-6 and TRBJ1-4, with D maybe TRBD1 (5 bases). Material: PBMCs. This receptor was taken from a woman aged 45-60 years in good health and CMV-seropositive. In nucleotides, the CDR3 is TGTGCCAGCAGCTTGACCCGGACACCTGAAAAACTGTTTTTT. Its protein is CASSLTRTPEKLFF.